The 2 T cell receptor beta chains listed next were all sequenced from one sample in a study of siplizumab effects on memory and regulatory T cells. Measured with immunoSEQ multiplex PCR; TCRdb has only the in-frame clones, and not every one. The sample includes approximately 94,000 clones, 94% of them seen just once. Source material: non-Treg CD4+ T cells sorted from blood. The origin of the receptors is a human donor in good health.

This chain uses TRBV29-1 with TRBJ1-1; D remains unclear. The CDR3 contains 12 residues. The ends were cut back, 7 bases at V and 2 bases at J, with 11 bases in the middle. The V gene's germline CDR1 is SQVTM and CDR2 ANQGSEA. The CDR3 DNA reads TGCAGCGCCGACCGTATTAACACTGAAGCTTTCTTT. Amino acid sequence: CSADRINTEAFF.

The chain couples TRBV6-1 to TRBJ1-5; D gene uncertain. Trimming left V 2 bases short and J 6 bases short, with 8 bases between. Germline CDR1 reads MNHNS; CDR2 reads SASEGT. The CDR3 has 13 residues. The CDR3 nucleotides are TGTGCCAGCAGTGAAAACCCACCTCAGCCCCAGCATTTT. Translation: CASSENPPQPQHF.